This T cell receptor (beta chain) was identified in a study of cytomegalovirus exposure and HLA in healthy donors. Germline V CDR1 and CDR2: SGHVS, FNYEAQ. CDR3 length: 16 residues. V was clipped by 3 bases and J by 5 bases; unmatched bases: 3. Study observations and caveats: In vitro data verified a few CMV-associated chains as specific for CMV antigens.

On this clone: Its target is not known.

The PCR was carried out with 60 Vbeta primers and 13 Jbeta primers. Sequenced by immunoSEQ multiplex PCR; TCRdb stores in-frame clones only, minus some. The data show around 26,000 clones, and the top ten clones hold around 17%. The receptor was derived from a male donor in good health and CMV-seropositive. Material for sequencing was PBMCs. The genes are TRBV7-6 and TRBJ2-1; 14 bases are shared with TRBD2. CDR3 in DNA: TGTGCCAGCAGCTTGGGACTAGCGGGAGTGAACAATGAGCAGTTCTTC. Translated: CASSLGLAGVNNEQFF. The variable domain in full, with the rest retrieved from reference TRBV7-6 and TRBJ2-1, is GAGVSQSPRYKVTKRGQDVALRCDPISGHVSLYWYRQALGQGPEFLTYFNYEAQQDKSGLPNDRFSAERPEGSISTLTIQRTEQRDSAMYRCASSLGLAGVNNEQFFGPGTRLTVL.